These 26 T cell receptor beta chains originate from one sample sequenced in a study of Ad26.COV2.S vaccination and SARS-CoV-2 variants. Using immunoSEQ multiplex PCR, the repertoire was profiled, and TCRdb retains in-frame clones only, with some absent. The sample includes approximately 300,000 clones, roughly 84% of them seen just once. Treatment here: around 19 received Ad26.COV2.S at low or high dose, single or two shots; about 5 received placebo; per-sample allocation not given. Collection of the samples took place on day 63 after the first injection of vaccine or placebo. The sequences come from peripheral blood, collected in a trial of Ad26.COV2.S vaccine versus placebo. These receptors were collected from a person between 18 and 65 years old who received the Ad26.COV2.S COVID-19 vaccine or a placebo.

This clone was seen once. The chain employs TRBV7-2 and TRBJ2-1; D gene uncertain. The germline V gene has CDR1 SGHTA and CDR2 FQGNSA. The germline V and J ends were trimmed by 3 bases and 7 bases, with 7 bases remaining between them. The CDR3 covers 12 residues. CDR3 protein: CASSLVGNEQFF. The CDR3 region has the DNA TGTGCCAGCAGCTTGGTAGGGAATGAGCAGTTCTTC.

Comment on this clone: A junction end diverges from the germline sequence, so it may reflect a read error. The CDR3 DNA reads TGTGCCAGCTCCCCACAAGGGCGAGATGGCTACACCTTC. Its translation is CASSPQGRDGYTF. This rearrangement joins TRBV18 to TRBJ1-2; D remains unclear. CDR1 and CDR2 from the germline V gene are KGHSH and LQKENI. CDR3 length: 13 amino acids.

V is TRBV4-3 and J is TRBJ2-3, with TRBD2 matching over 16 bases. J lost 1 base, V lost 1 base, and 8 bases had no gene match. CDR3 length: 20 amino acids. Germline V gene data show CDR1 as LGHNA and CDR2 as YSLEER. The CDR3 here is CASSQAAGLAGGLGTDTQYF. DNA of the CDR3: TGCGCCAGCAGCCAAGCCGCGGGACTAGCGGGGGGGCTGGGCACAGATACGCAGTATTTT.

This clone has a single count. The V and J genes are TRBV5-1 and TRBJ2-1; 8 bases match TRBD2. The CDR3 sequence is 13 residues long. V lost 5 bases and J lost 7; bases outside the gene matches: 5. Per the germline V gene, CDR1 is SGHRS and CDR2 is YFSETQ. For the CDR3, the DNA is TGCGCCAGCAGGGGCGGGGGGTATAATGAGCAGTTCTTC. This translates into CASRGGGYNEQFF.

Concerning this clone itself: The same CDR3 is also encoded by other DNA sequences in this sample. The chain is built from TRBV7-2 and TRBJ2-7; 7 nucleotides align to TRBD2. The ends lost 1 base at V and 2 bases at J; junction bases unmatched: 2. The CDR3 extends over 14 amino acids. Germline loops: CDR1 SGHTA, CDR2 FQGNSA. The CDR3 nucleotides are TGTGCCAGCAGCTTAGGACGGGGGGCCTACGAGCAGTACTTC. Its protein is CASSLGRGAYEQYF.

The chain employs TRBV18 and TRBJ1-1; D is perhaps TRBD1 (6 bases). Looked up from germline, CDR1 is KGHSH and CDR2 is LQKENI. The CDR3 extends over 14 amino acids. Trimming cost V 2 bases and J 11 bases, with 18 bases left between them. CDR3 DNA: TGTGCCAGCTCACCAGGGAAAGGGGGGCCGGGGGCTTTCTTT. Translated: CASSPGKGGPGAFF.

This clone is a singleton in its sample. The chain recombines TRBV5-1 with TRBJ1-1, with D unresolved. With 0 bases removed from V and 0 bases from J, the gap between germline ends came to 6 bases. The CDR3 spans 14 residues. Germline lookup yields CDR1 SGHRS and CDR2 YFSETQ. The CDR3 protein is CASSLDMLNTEAFF. In nucleotides, the CDR3 is TGCGCCAGCAGCTTGGACATGCTGAACACTGAAGCTTTCTTT.

The chain links TRBV5-6 to TRBJ1-2; D gene unclear. This CDR3 region has 13 residues. Trimming cost V 0 bases and J 8 bases, with 11 bases left between them. Germline V gene data show CDR1 as SGHDT and CDR2 as YYEEEE. CDR3 sequence: CASSLVRERGYTF. CDR3 nucleotide sequence: TGTGCCAGCAGCTTGGTTCGGGAAAGAGGCTACACCTTC.

CDR3 in amino acids: CASSEIRGTGELFF. The CDR3 nucleotides read TGTGCCAGCAGTGAAATTCGGGGCACCGGGGAGCTGTTTTTT. The V call is TRBV2, the J call TRBJ2-2, with a possible D match to TRBD2 (5 bases). V was shortened by 2 bases and J by 4 bases, with 8 bases between the two germline ends. This CDR3 has 14 residues. Germline CDR1 is SNHLY and CDR2 is FYNNEI.

The chain joins TRBV30 to TRBJ1-2, with D perhaps TRBD1 (6 bases). The germline CDR1 and CDR2 sequences are GTSNPN and SVGIG (reference sequence). V was cut by 0 bases and J by 8 bases, with 16 bases left in between. The CDR3 loop spans 14 amino acids. The CDR3 spells CAWSVGGPIGGYTF. The CDR3 nucleotides read TGTGCCTGGAGTGTCGGGGGGCCGATAGGCGGCTACACCTTC.

This chain uses TRBV29-1 with TRBJ2-2; D is unresolved. V gave up 5 bases and J gave up 0 bases, with 10 bases separating them. The CDR3 sequence is 14 residues long. Germline CDR1 and CDR2: SQVTM and ANQGSEA. DNA of the CDR3: TGCAGCGTTCGGGCAGGACCGAACACCGGGGAGCTGTTTTTT. This sequence encodes CSVRAGPNTGELFF.

The chain carries TRBV19 and TRBJ1-2; no clear D gene. Between the trimmed V and J ends, which lost 6 bases and 3 bases, there was a span of 11 bases. The CDR3 sequence is 13 residues long. Germline V gene data show CDR1 as LNHDA and CDR2 as SQIVND (reference sequence). CDR3 residues: CASSYLGDYGYTF. CDR3 nucleotide sequence: TGTGCCAGTAGCTACCTGGGCGACTATGGCTACACCTTC.

This clone has more than one count but fewer than ten. This sequence joins TRBV10-1 and TRBJ1-2; perhaps TRBD1 as D (6 bases). The CDR3 has 14 amino acids. Germline CDR1 is WNHNN and CDR2 is SYGVQD (reference sequence). The V end was cut by 6 bases, the J end by 5 bases, with 16 bases between. For the CDR3, the DNA is TGCGCCAGCAGCACGGGACATGGACGTTATGGCTACACCTTC. It encodes CASSTGHGRYGYTF.

This rearrangement joins TRBV30 to TRBJ2-1; 14 bases agree with TRBD2. With 8 bases clipped from V and 9 bases from J, the junction kept 6 bases outside the gene matches. The CDR3 consists of 13 residues. Looked up from germline, CDR1 is GTSNPN and CDR2 is SVGIG (reference sequence). The CDR3: CAGLAGGIGEQFF. In DNA, the CDR3 is TGTGCCGGACTAGCGGGGGGCATAGGTGAGCAGTTCTTC.

This clone was recorded a few times. The rearrangement joins TRBV5-6 to TRBJ2-2; a weak D match, TRBD2 (6 bases). The CDR3 is 13 residues long. Germline values: CDR1 SGHDT, CDR2 YYEEEE. V was clipped by 2 bases and J by 8 bases, with 10 bases between them. Here the CDR3 reads CASSLRAGGELFF. The CDR3 coding sequence is TGTGCCAGCAGCTTAAGGGCGGGAGGGGAGCTGTTTTTT.

Points on this clone: The junction departs from germline at one end; a sequencing error may be responsible. The CDR3 protein is CAWSVESQRMF. The CDR3 DNA follows: TGTGCCTGGAGTGTAGAAAGCCAGCGCATGTTT. The chain has TRBV30 and TRBJ2-3; no definite D call. This CDR3 contains 11 residues. Germline lookup yields CDR1 GTSNPN and CDR2 SVGIG (reference sequence).

V gene TRBV2 combines with J gene TRBJ2-7; TRBD1 matches 7 bases. CDR1 and CDR2 (germline): SNHLY, FYNNEI. J lost 0 bases, V lost 4 bases, and 18 bases had no gene match. CDR3 length: 19 amino acids. The DNA of the CDR3 is TGTGCCAGCAGTGCTGAGACAGGGAAGAAAGGATTTATCTCCTACGAGCAGTACTTC. The encoded protein is CASSAETGKKGFISYEQYF.

The chain recombines TRBV6-1 with TRBJ1-2; 8 bases are a match to TRBD1. The trim removed 1 base at V and 1 base at J, leaving 5 bases unmatched. The germline V gene has CDR1 MNHNS and CDR2 SASEGT. The CDR3 runs 16 residues. The DNA for the CDR3 is TGTGCCAGCAGTGAAGACAGGGGGGGAAATAACTATGGCTACACCTTC. Its protein is CASSEDRGGNNYGYTF.

The chain recombines TRBV7-2 with TRBJ1-1; the D is unclear. Germline V CDR1 and CDR2: SGHTA, FQGNSA. This CDR3 is built from 13 residues. Trimming removed 4 bases from V and 6 bases from J, with 12 bases in between. This chain's CDR3 is CASSSYGSAEAFF. The CDR3 DNA sequence: TGTGCCAGCAGCTCCTACGGGTCGGCTGAAGCTTTCTTT. The whole variable domain, filled in from reference TRBV7-2 and TRBJ1-1, reads GAGVSQSPSNKVTEKGKDVELRCDPISGHTALYWYRQSLGQGLEFLIYFQGNSAPDKSGLPSDRFSAERTGGSVSTLTIQRTQQEDSAVYLCASSSYGSAEAFFGQGTRLTVV.

The V call is TRBV5-1, the J call TRBJ1-2; D remains ambiguous. The CDR3 is 12 amino acids. The germline CDR1 and CDR2 sequences are SGHRS and YFSETQ. V was shortened by 2 bases and J by 3 bases, with 5 bases between the two germline ends. CDR3 amino acids: CASSLGDYGYTF. As DNA, the CDR3 is TGCGCCAGCAGCTTAGGTGACTATGGCTACACCTTC.

This chain links TRBV5-4 with TRBJ1-2, with unresolved D. Looked up from germline, CDR1 is SGHNT and CDR2 is YYREEE (reference sequence). The CDR3 contains 14 residues. The ends were cut back, 0 bases at V and 8 bases at J, with 14 bases in the middle. CDR3 DNA: TGTGCCAGCAGCTTGGCCGGACGATTAGGAGGCTACACCTTC. It is translated as CASSLAGRLGGYTF.

On this clone itself: This specimen includes other DNA sequences encoding the same CDR3. Here the CDR3 reads CASSLGQANQPQHF. In DNA form, the CDR3 reads TGTGCCAGCAGCTTAGGACAGGCTAATCAGCCCCAGCATTTT. This chain uses TRBV7-9 with TRBJ1-5, with D possibly being TRBD1 (6 bases). The V end was cut by 1 base, the J end by 4 bases, with 8 bases between. The CDR3 covers 14 residues. CDR1 and CDR2 from the germline V gene are SEHNR and FQNEAQ (reference sequence).

The V call is TRBV19, the J call TRBJ2-7, with TRBD2 matching over 7 bases. V was pared by 4 bases and J by 2 bases, with 5 bases of the junction left unmatched. The CDR3 length is 14 residues. CDR1 is LNHDA, CDR2 SQIVND, per germline (reference sequence). In DNA form, the CDR3 reads TGTGCCAGTAGTAGAGAGCGGGGAACCTACGAGCAGTACTTC. The encoded protein is CASSRERGTYEQYF.

This clone has only one observation. The chain combines TRBV18 with TRBJ2-3; no firm D call. The CDR3 is 13 residues long. V lost 3 bases to trimming and J lost 2 bases, with 6 bases between them. Germline values: CDR1 KGHSH, CDR2 LQKENI. The CDR3 DNA is TGTGCCAGCTCACCCCAATACACAGATACGCAGTATTTT. Residues: CASSPQYTDTQYF.

This chain connects TRBV5-1 to TRBJ2-5; maybe TRBD2 (6 bases). Trimming removed 0 bases from V and 1 base from J, with 19 bases in between. The CDR3 runs to 18 residues. Germline V gene data show CDR1 as SGHRS and CDR2 as YFSETQ. CDR3 DNA sequence: TGCGCCAGCAGCTTGGGGGAGGTACGGGCTACACTCCAAGAGACCCAGTACTTC. Residues: CASSLGEVRATLQETQYF.

This chain joins TRBV3-1 (or the pseudogene TRBV3-2) and TRBJ2-3, with TRBD2 identical over 10 bases. J was trimmed by 6 bases and V by 8 bases; bases with no gene match: 8. In germline, CDR1 is LGHDT, CDR2 YNNKEL (reference sequence). The CDR3 extends over 14 amino acids. CDR3 sequence (DNA): TGTGCCAGCGGAGAGCGGGGGGGCCCGGATACGCAGTATTTT. This sequence encodes CASGERGGPDTQYF.